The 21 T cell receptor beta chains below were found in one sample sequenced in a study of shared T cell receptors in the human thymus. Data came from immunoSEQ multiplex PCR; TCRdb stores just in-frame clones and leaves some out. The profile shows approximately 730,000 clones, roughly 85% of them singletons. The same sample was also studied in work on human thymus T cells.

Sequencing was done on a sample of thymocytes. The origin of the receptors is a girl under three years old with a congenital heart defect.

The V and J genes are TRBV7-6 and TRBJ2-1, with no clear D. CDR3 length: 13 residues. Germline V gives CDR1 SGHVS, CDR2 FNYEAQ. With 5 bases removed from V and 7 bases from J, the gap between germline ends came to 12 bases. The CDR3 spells CASSLGSWNEQFF. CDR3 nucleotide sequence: TGTGCCAGCAGCCTTGGTAGTTGGAATGAGCAGTTCTTC.

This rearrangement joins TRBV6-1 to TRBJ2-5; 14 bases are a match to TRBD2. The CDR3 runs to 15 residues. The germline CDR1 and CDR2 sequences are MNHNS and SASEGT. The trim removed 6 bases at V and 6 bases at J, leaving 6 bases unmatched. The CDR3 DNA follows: TGTGCCAGCAGGACTAGCGGGGGGGGAAGCCAGACCCAGTACTTC. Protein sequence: CASRTSGGGSQTQYF.

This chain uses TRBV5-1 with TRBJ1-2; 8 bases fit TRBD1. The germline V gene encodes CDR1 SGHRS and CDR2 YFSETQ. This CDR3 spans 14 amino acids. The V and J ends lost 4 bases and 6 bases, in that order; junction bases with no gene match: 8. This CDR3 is CASSTWTGLHGYTF. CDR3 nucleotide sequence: TGCGCCAGCAGCACCTGGACAGGGCTGCATGGCTACACCTTC.

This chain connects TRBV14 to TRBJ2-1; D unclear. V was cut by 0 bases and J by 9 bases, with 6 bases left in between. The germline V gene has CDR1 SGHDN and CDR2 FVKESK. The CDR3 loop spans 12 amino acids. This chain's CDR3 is CASSQDYSEQFF. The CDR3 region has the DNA TGTGCCAGCAGCCAAGATTATAGTGAGCAGTTCTTC.

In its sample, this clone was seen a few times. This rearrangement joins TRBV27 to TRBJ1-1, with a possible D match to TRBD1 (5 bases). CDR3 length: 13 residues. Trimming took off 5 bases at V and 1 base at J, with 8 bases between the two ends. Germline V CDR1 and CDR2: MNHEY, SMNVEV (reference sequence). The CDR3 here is CASSGHKNTEAFF. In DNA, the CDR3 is TGTGCCAGCAGTGGACACAAGAACACTGAAGCTTTCTTT.

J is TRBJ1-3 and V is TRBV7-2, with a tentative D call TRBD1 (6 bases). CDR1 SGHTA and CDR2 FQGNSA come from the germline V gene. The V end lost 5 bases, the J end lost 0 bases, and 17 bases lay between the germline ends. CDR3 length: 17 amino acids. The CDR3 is CASSPTRQALSGNTIYF. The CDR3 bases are TGTGCCAGCAGCCCGACCAGACAGGCCCTCTCTGGAAACACCATATATTTT.

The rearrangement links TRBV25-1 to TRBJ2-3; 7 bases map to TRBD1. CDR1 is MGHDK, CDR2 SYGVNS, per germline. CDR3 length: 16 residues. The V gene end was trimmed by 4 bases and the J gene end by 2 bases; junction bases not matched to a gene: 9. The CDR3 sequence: CASSGTGPMATDTQYF. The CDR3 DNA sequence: TGTGCCAGCAGTGGGACAGGCCCTATGGCCACAGATACGCAGTATTTT.

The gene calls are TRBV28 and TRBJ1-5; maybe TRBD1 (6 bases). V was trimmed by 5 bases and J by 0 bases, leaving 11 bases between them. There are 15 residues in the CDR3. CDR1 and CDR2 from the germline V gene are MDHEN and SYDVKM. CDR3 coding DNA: TGTGCCAGCAGTCTTGGGACAAATAGCAATCAGCCCCAGCATTTT. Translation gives CASSLGTNSNQPQHF.

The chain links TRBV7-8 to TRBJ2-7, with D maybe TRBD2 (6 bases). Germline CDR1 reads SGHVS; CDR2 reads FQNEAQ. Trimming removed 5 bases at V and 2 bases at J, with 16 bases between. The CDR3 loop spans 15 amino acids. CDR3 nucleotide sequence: TGTGCCAGCAGCCCGAGGACGCGGGATCCCTACGAGCAGTACTTC. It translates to CASSPRTRDPYEQYF.

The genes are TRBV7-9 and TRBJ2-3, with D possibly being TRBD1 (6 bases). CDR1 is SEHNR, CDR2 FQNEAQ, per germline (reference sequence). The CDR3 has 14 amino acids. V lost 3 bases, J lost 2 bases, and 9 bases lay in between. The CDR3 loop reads CASSFGGHTDTQYF. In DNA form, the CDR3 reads TGTGCCAGCAGCTTTGGGGGACACACAGATACGCAGTATTTT. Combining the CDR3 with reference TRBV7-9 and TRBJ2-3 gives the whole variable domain DTGVSQNPRHKITKRGQNVTFRCDPISEHNRLYWYRQTLGQGPEFLTYFQNEAQLEKSRLLSDRFSAERPKGSFSTLEIQRTEQGDSAMYLCASSFGGHTDTQYFGPGTRLTVL.

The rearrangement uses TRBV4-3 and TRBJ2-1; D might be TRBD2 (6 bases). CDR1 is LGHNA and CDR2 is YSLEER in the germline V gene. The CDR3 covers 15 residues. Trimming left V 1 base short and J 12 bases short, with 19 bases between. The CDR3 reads CASSQGFRDSQRQFF. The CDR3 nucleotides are TGCGCCAGCAGCCAAGGTTTTCGGGACTCCCAACGGCAGTTCTTC.

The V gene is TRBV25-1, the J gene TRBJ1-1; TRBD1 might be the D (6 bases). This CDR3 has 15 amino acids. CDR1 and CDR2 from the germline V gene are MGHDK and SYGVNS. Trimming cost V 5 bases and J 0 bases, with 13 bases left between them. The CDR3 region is CASSPRGDLNTEAFF. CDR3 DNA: TGTGCCAGCAGTCCCAGGGGAGATCTGAACACTGAAGCTTTCTTT. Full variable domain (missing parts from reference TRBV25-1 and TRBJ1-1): EADIYQTPRYLVIGTGKKITLECSQTMGHDKMYWYQQDPGMELHLIHYSYGVNSTEKGDLSSESTVSRIRTEHFPLTLESARPSHTSQYLCASSPRGDLNTEAFFGQGTRLTVV.

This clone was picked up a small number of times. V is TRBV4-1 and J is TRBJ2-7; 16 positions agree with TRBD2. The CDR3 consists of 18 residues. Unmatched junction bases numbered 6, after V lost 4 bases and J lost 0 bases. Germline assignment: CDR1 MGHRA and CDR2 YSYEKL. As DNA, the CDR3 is TGCGCCAGCAGCCCCGGGACTAGCGGGGGGGAAGACTCCTACGAGCAGTACTTC. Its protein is CASSPGTSGGEDSYEQYF.

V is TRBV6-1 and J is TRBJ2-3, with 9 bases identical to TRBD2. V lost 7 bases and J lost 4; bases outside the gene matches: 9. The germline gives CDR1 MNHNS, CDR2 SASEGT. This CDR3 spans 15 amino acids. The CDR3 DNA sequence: TGTGCCAGCACCTCCGCGGGGGGGCCCTCAGATACGCAGTATTTT. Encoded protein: CASTSAGGPSDTQYF.

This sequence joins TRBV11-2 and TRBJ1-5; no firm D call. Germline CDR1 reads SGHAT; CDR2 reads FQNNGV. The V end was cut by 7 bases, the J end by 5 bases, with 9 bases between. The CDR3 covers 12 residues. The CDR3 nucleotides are TGTGCCAGCACCAATGAGGATCAGCCCCAGCATTTT. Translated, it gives CASTNEDQPQHF.

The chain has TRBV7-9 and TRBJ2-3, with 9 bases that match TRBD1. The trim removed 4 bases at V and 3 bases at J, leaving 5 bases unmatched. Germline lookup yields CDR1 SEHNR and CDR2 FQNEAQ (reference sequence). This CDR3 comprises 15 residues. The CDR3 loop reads CASSYHGQGTDTQYF. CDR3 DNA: TGTGCCAGCAGCTACCACGGACAGGGGACAGATACGCAGTATTTT.

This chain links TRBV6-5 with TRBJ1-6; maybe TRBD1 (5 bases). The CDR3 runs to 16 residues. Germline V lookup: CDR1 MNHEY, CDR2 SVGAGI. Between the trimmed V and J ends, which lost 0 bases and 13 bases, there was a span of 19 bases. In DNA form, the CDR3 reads TGTGCCAGCAGTTACTCGTCATACAGGCACTCACCCCCCCTCCACTTT. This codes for CASSYSSYRHSPPLHF.

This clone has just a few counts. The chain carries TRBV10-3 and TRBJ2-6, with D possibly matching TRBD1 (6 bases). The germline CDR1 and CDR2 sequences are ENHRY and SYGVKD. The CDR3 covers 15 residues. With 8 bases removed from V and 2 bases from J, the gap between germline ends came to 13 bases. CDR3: CAIGSGQTGANVLTF. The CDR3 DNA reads TGTGCCATCGGTTCTGGACAGACTGGGGCCAACGTCCTGACTTTC.

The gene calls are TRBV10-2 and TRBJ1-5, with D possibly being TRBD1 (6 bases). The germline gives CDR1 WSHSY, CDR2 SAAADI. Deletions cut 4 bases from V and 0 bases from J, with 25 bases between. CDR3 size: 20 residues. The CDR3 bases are TGCGCCAGCAGTGCCCCACACCAGACCGGGGGGCCCCTTAGCAATCAGCCCCAGCATTTT. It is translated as CASSAPHQTGGPLSNQPQHF.

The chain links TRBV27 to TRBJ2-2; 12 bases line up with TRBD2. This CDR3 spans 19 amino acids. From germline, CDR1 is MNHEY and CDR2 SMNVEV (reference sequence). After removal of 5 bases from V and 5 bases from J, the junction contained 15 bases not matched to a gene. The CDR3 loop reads CASSLQDGTSGFPTGELFF. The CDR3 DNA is TGTGCCAGCAGTCTTCAAGACGGGACTAGCGGGTTCCCAACCGGGGAGCTGTTTTTT.

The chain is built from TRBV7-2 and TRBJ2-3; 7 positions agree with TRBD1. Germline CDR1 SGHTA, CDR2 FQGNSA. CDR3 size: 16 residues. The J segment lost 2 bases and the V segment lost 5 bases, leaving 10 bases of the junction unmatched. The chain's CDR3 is CASSAGGHGDTDTQYF. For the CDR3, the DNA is TGTGCCAGCAGCGCAGGGGGACACGGCGACACAGATACGCAGTATTTT. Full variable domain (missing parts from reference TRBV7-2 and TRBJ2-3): GAGVSQSPSNKVTEKGKDVELRCDPISGHTALYWYRQSLGQGLEFLIYFQGNSAPDKSGLPSDRFSAERTGGSVSTLTIQRTQQEDSAVYLCASSAGGHGDTDTQYFGPGTRLTVL.